This T cell receptor (beta chain) appears in the sequencing data of a study of CD8 T cells in ankylosing spondylitis. A single record per CDR3 protein comes from TCRdb applying MiXCR to the 5' RACE reads. Among about 240,000 distinct CDR3 sequences listed, approximately 9% were seen once. CDR1 is SGHRS, CDR2 YFSETQ, per germline. Deletions cut 4 bases from V and 1 base from J, with 17 bases between. The CDR3 is 16 residues long. The study, taken as a whole, reports: Clones tied to disease were said to be significantly enriched in matched ankylosing spondylitis synovial fluid.

This clonotype was picked up a small number of times. Antigen unknown. The material sequenced was blood, either unsorted or a sorted T cell fraction (not recorded which). This TCR was recovered from a male donor with ankylosing spondylitis or in good health (not recorded which). V gene TRBV5-1 combines with J gene TRBJ2-5; tentatively, D is TRBD1 or TRBD2 (5 bases each). Here the CDR3 DNA reads TGCGCCAGCAGCCCCCTCTCGGGGCAGTCCCAAGAGACCCAGTACTTC. The encoded protein is CASSPLSGQSQETQYF.